The 3 T cell receptor beta chains reported below all come from one sample, sequenced in a study of T cells after yellow fever vaccination (dated 2019 in TCRdb). The library was produced with 5' RACE. TCRdb records Illumina NovaSeq 6000 as the sequencer. In-frame beta chains were kept once TCRdb had trimmed the public reads at Q25 with fastp and called clones with MiXCR. Identical CDR3 protein sequences are pooled into one entry, listed with their most common genes and DNA. In this sample the table shows about 58,000 distinct CDR3 sequences, about 5.6% of which occur a single time. Of the sample, 25% to 40% falls within the top ten clones. This specimen's treatment or condition label, per the study, means: live attenuated yellow fever vaccine strain. Sample: PBMCs, either bulk or a sorted T-cell subset (CD4+, CD8+, memory, or dextramer-sorted; not recorded which), taken on the day of the yellow fever booster vaccination. Receptors originate from a man younger than 35 who received the YFV17D yellow fever vaccine.

The sample holds many counts of this clonotype. The J gene is TRBJ2-5, the V gene TRBV12-3 or TRBV12-4, with D perhaps TRBD1 (6 bases). V dropped 7 bases and J dropped 5 bases, with 14 bases sitting between them. The CDR3 consists of 13 residues. The CDR3 DNA reads as TGTGCCAGCACAGGGGATCACCGGGAGACCCAGTACTTC. This sequence encodes CASTGDHRETQYF.

This clonotype was counted between two and nine times. The chain couples TRBV4-2 to TRBJ1-4; D is undetermined. Germline V gene sequence: CDR1 LGHNA, CDR2 YNFKEQ. Trimming took off 1 base at V and 4 bases at J, with 7 bases between the two ends. The CDR3 runs 14 residues. CDR3 loop: CASSQGRGNEKLFF. The DNA for the CDR3 is TGTGCCAGCAGCCAAGGACGGGGTAATGAAAAACTGTTTTTT.

This clonotype was counted only a few times. The chain is built from TRBV2 and TRBJ1-3; D remains ambiguous. V was cut by 7 bases and J by 4 bases, with 8 bases left in between. CDR1 and CDR2 (germline): SNHLY, FYNNEI. The CDR3 spans 12 residues. CDR3 in amino acids: CASTISGNTIYF. CDR3 bases: TGTGCCAGCACGATCTCCGGAAACACCATATATTTT.